The 27 T cell receptor beta chains reported below all come from one sample, sequenced in a study of blood T cell repertoires in COVID-19. Data came from immunoSEQ multiplex PCR; TCRdb stores just in-frame clones and leaves some out. The repertoire consists of tens of thousands of clones, with around 83% occurring once and the leading ten covering 22%. Sequencing was performed on peripheral blood. The receptors originated from a woman of 80 years or more in a cohort sampled during active or convalescent COVID-19.

The V call is TRBV21-1, the J call TRBJ1-1; the listed D gene, TRBD1, was not tested against the DNA. TRBV21-1 is marked as a pseudogene. CDR3 length: 15 residues. The CDR3 DNA reads TGTGCCAGCAGCAAGCCTTTGACACTGAACACTGAAGCTTTCTTT. This gives the protein CASSKPLTLNTEAFF.

The table lists this clone with a few counts. This chain links TRBV7-9 with TRBJ1-5; D is undetermined. This CDR3 spans 14 amino acids. V shed 2 bases and J shed 6 bases, with 11 bases lying between them. CDR1 is SEHNR and CDR2 is FQNEAQ in the germline V gene (reference sequence). The CDR3 loop is CASSLSEFGQPQHF. As DNA, the CDR3 is TGTGCCAGCAGCTTATCGGAGTTCGGTCAGCCCCAGCATTTT.

V gene TRBV10-3 combines with J gene TRBJ2-3, with D uncertain. With 3 bases removed from V and 6 bases from J, the gap between germline ends came to 4 bases. Germline values: CDR1 ENHRY, CDR2 SYGVKD. This CDR3 comprises 11 residues. CDR3 in DNA: TGTGCCATCAGTGACGTGGATACGCAGTATTTT. As protein: CAISDVDTQYF.

This clone has only a few counts. The chain links TRBV7-2 to TRBJ2-5; 7 positions match TRBD2. Looked up from germline, CDR1 is SGHTA and CDR2 is FQGNSA. Unmatched junction bases numbered 18, after V lost 5 bases and J lost 6 bases. This CDR3 region has 17 residues. CDR3 amino acids: CASSPKGAGAVHQTQYF. The CDR3 DNA is TGTGCCAGCAGCCCGAAGGGTGCGGGAGCGGTCCACCAGACCCAGTACTTC.

This clone was observed a single time. This rearrangement joins TRBV7-2 to TRBJ2-1; 7 nucleotides line up with TRBD1. Germline CDR1 reads SGHTA; CDR2 reads FQGNSA. The CDR3 spans 14 residues. Trimming took 5 bases from V and 5 from J; bases not matched to a gene: 6. In DNA form, the CDR3 reads TGTGCCAGCAGCCCCTGGACAGGAGACAATGAGCAGTTCTTC. It is translated as CASSPWTGDNEQFF.

As DNA, the CDR3 is TGTGCCAGCAGTGGGGAGCGGAACACTGAAGCTTTCTTT. Its protein product is CASSGERNTEAFF. The gene calls are TRBV2 and TRBJ1-1; unclear D gene. In germline, CDR1 is SNHLY, CDR2 FYNNEI. CDR3 length equals 13 residues. V shed 4 bases and J shed 1 base, with 7 bases lying between them. Drawing the rest from reference TRBV2 and TRBJ1-1, the complete variable domain is EPEVTQTPSHQVTQMGQEVILRCVPISNHLYFYWYRQILGQKVEFLVSFYNNEISEKSEIFDDQFSVERPDGSNFTLKIRSTKLEDSAMYFCASSGERNTEAFFGQGTRLTVV.

V and J are TRBV6-5 and TRBJ2-3; TRBD1 is a possible D gene (6 bases). Trimming took 5 bases from V and 4 from J, leaving 16 bases between them. The CDR3 totals 15 residues. CDR1 and CDR2 (germline): MNHEY, SVGAGI. The CDR3 sequence is CASSQGLVVPDTQYF. CDR3 sequence (DNA): TGTGCCAGCAGTCAGGGGTTGGTAGTCCCAGATACGCAGTATTTT.

J is TRBJ1-2 and V is TRBV5-1; 8 bases fit TRBD1. V shed 4 bases and J 3 bases; nucleotides not matched to a gene: 2. The CDR3 totals 13 residues. Germline V gene lookup returns CDR1 SGHRS and CDR2 YFSETQ. DNA for the CDR3: TGCGCCAGCAGCAACAGGGGGGACTATGGCTACACCTTC. This gives the protein CASSNRGDYGYTF.

V is TRBV5-4 and J is TRBJ1-1; TRBD1 matches 7 bases. The CDR3 has 16 residues. Germline V gives CDR1 SGHNT, CDR2 YYREEE (reference sequence). Germline trimming cut 7 bases from V and 1 base from J; bases unmatched to any gene: 13. As DNA, the CDR3 is TGTGCCAGCCGCCAAGGTTCAGGGGGAAAGAACACTGAAGCTTTCTTT. Its protein product is CASRQGSGGKNTEAFF. Full variable domain (missing parts from reference TRBV5-4 and TRBJ1-1): ETGVTQSPTHLIKTRGQQVTLRCSSQSGHNTVSWYQQALGQGPQFIFQYYREEENGRGNFPPRFSGLQFPNYSSELNVNALELDDSALYLCASRQGSGGKNTEAFFGQGTRLTVV.

A note on this clone: Other DNA variants within this sample encode the same CDR3. The chain links TRBV5-1 to TRBJ1-1; TRBD1 might be the D (6 bases). Germline assignment: CDR1 SGHRS and CDR2 YFSETQ. The CDR3 has 14 amino acids. Trimming took off 4 bases at V and 4 bases at J, with 14 bases between the two ends. CDR3 in amino acids: CASSPGGAGTEAFF. CDR3 in DNA: TGCGCCAGCAGCCCTGGGGGGGCTGGCACTGAAGCTTTCTTT.

This chain joins TRBV5-6 and TRBJ2-7, with D unresolved. The CDR3 length is 14 residues. The V and J ends lost 5 bases and 3 bases respectively, with 15 bases between them. Germline V gene data show CDR1 as SGHDT and CDR2 as YYEEEE. The CDR3 sequence: CASSTFPPDYEQYF. The CDR3 DNA reads TGTGCCAGCAGTACCTTTCCCCCAGACTACGAGCAGTACTTC.

The chain joins TRBV12-3 or TRBV12-4 to TRBJ1-1; D is undetermined. This CDR3 is 11 amino acids long. Trimming stripped 3 bases from V and 7 bases from J, with 6 bases between. In nucleotides, the CDR3 is TGTGCCAGCAGTTTTTCGGTTGAAGCTTTCTTT. Its translation is CASSFSVEAFF.

The V and J genes are TRBV5-1 and TRBJ2-2, with D possibly TRBD2 on 6 matching bases. Germline V CDR1 and CDR2: SGHRS, YFSETQ. The length of the CDR3 is 13 residues. Trimming removed 0 bases from V and 7 bases from J, with 7 bases in between. CDR3 bases: TGCGCCAGCAGCTTGGAAGCGGGCGGGGAGCTGTTTTTT. As protein: CASSLEAGGELFF.

This clone was counted a few times. The chain has TRBV6-1 and TRBJ1-1; D is possibly TRBD1 (5 bases). Germline V gives CDR1 MNHNS, CDR2 SASEGT. This CDR3 is 14 amino acids long. V was pared by 0 bases and J by 10 bases, with 15 bases between. The CDR3 loop reads CASSEAWRGSGAFF. The CDR3 DNA reads TGTGCCAGCAGTGAAGCGTGGAGGGGTAGCGGAGCTTTCTTT.

The chain recombines TRBV5-1 with TRBJ2-5; TRBD1 aligns across 8 bases. Germline V lookup: CDR1 SGHRS, CDR2 YFSETQ. V shed 2 bases, J shed 5 bases, and the junction held 5 bases outside the gene matches. The CDR3 is 14 amino acids. CDR3 protein: CASSFQGAGETQYF. CDR3 DNA: TGCGCCAGCAGCTTCCAGGGGGCGGGCGAGACCCAGTACTTC.

This clone appeared a single time. The CDR3 bases are TGCGCCAGCAGCTCTAAAACAGGACAGGTAGACACTGAAGCTTTCTTT. Translating gives CASSSKTGQVDTEAFF. The chain carries TRBV5-1 and TRBJ1-1, with 7 bases that match TRBD1. The trim removed 3 bases at V and 3 bases at J, leaving 11 bases unmatched. In germline, CDR1 is SGHRS, CDR2 YFSETQ. The CDR3 contains 16 residues.

The V call is TRBV29-1, the J call TRBJ1-1; 9 bases agree with TRBD1. This CDR3 has 14 amino acids. CDR1 is SQVTM, CDR2 ANQGSEA, per germline. V shed 7 bases and J 2 bases; nucleotides not matched to a gene: 8. The CDR3 sequence: CSGGQGLQNTEAFF. The CDR3 DNA reads as TGCAGCGGGGGACAGGGTTTACAAAACACTGAAGCTTTCTTT.

This clone was recorded only once. The V and J genes are TRBV28 and TRBJ1-1, with a tentative D call TRBD1 (6 bases). The germline gives CDR1 MDHEN, CDR2 SYDVKM. The V and J ends lost 2 bases and 6 bases respectively, with 13 bases between them. This CDR3 contains 14 residues. CDR3 amino acids: CASSLSNRAAEAFF. The CDR3 DNA follows: TGTGCCAGCAGTTTAAGTAACAGGGCCGCTGAAGCTTTCTTT.

J is TRBJ1-1 and V is TRBV15; D unclear. CDR3 length: 15 residues. V was shortened by 1 base and J by 5 bases, with 14 bases between the two germline ends. CDR1 and CDR2 from the germline V gene are LNHNV and YYDKDF (reference sequence). The CDR3 reads CATSRAAGSWTEAFF. The CDR3 DNA reads as TGTGCCACCAGCAGAGCAGCGGGGAGTTGGACTGAAGCTTTCTTT. Full variable domain (rest looked up from reference TRBV15 and TRBJ1-1): DAMVIQNPRYQVTQFGKPVTLSCSQTLNHNVMYWYQQKSSQAPKLLFHYYDKDFNNEADTPDNFQSRRPNTSFCFLDIRSPGLGDTAMYLCATSRAAGSWTEAFFGQGTRLTVV.

The chain has TRBV7-9 and TRBJ2-1; 10 bases map to TRBD2. Per the germline V gene, CDR1 is SEHNR and CDR2 is FQNEAQ (reference sequence). V lost 5 bases and J lost 0; bases outside the gene matches: 4. The CDR3 is 16 amino acids. CDR3 sequence (DNA): TGTGCCAGCAGCGCCAGACTAGCGGGCTCCTACAATGAGCAGTTCTTC. Translated, it gives CASSARLAGSYNEQFF.

V is TRBV6-2 or TRBV6-3 and J is TRBJ1-5, with a weak D call TRBD1 (5 bases). This CDR3 contains 15 residues. The germline CDR1 and CDR2 sequences are MNHEY and SVGEGT. Trimming stripped 3 bases from V and 7 bases from J, with 16 bases between. CDR3: CASSYHGAPGQPQHF. Written as DNA, the CDR3 is TGTGCCAGCAGTTATCATGGGGCGCCCGGCCAGCCCCAGCATTTT.

The chain uses TRBV7-3 and TRBJ1-5; 8 bases line up with TRBD1. V trimming: 4 bases; J trimming: 6 bases; junction bases outside the gene matches: 2. This CDR3 is built from 13 residues. CDR1 and CDR2 (germline): SGHTA, FQGTGA. The CDR3 DNA sequence: TGTGCCAGCAGCTCAACAGGGGGTCAGCCCCAGCATTTT. Amino acid sequence: CASSSTGGQPQHF.

CDR3: CASSPTGIPYEQYF. For the CDR3, the DNA is TGTGCCAGCAGCCCGACAGGAATTCCCTACGAGCAGTACTTC. The rearrangement links TRBV5-5 to TRBJ2-7; D is perhaps TRBD1 (6 bases). This CDR3 has 14 residues. Trimming took 4 bases from V and 2 from J, leaving 13 bases between them. CDR1 is SGHKS, CDR2 YYEKEE, per germline (reference sequence).

The rearrangement uses TRBV24-1 and TRBJ1-2; 10 bases line up with TRBD1. Germline loops: CDR1 KGHDR, CDR2 SFDVKD. With 3 bases clipped from V and 8 bases from J, the junction kept 8 bases outside the gene matches. There are 15 residues in the CDR3. Here the CDR3 DNA reads TGTGCCACCAGTGATGGGCGACAGGGGGCGCGGGGCTACACCTTC. Translation: CATSDGRQGARGYTF.

J is TRBJ1-1 and V is TRBV18; 7 bases are a match to TRBD1. From germline, CDR1 is KGHSH and CDR2 LQKENI. The CDR3 runs 14 residues. Unmatched junction bases numbered 4, after V lost 5 bases and J lost 1 base. CDR3 protein: CASSSGTENTEAFF. CDR3 DNA: TGTGCCAGCTCATCCGGGACAGAGAACACTGAAGCTTTCTTT.

The chain employs TRBV6-5 and TRBJ1-2; D gene unclear. This CDR3 has 10 amino acids. V was pared by 10 bases and J by 3 bases, with 6 bases between. Germline CDR1 and CDR2: MNHEY and SVGAGI. The CDR3 here is CATAYYGYTF. The CDR3 DNA is TGTGCCACCGCGTACTATGGCTACACCTTC.

The genes are TRBV27 and TRBJ2-1; 9 bases agree with TRBD2. Losses at the gene ends were 4 bases for V and 7 bases for J; bases not matched to a gene: 5. The CDR3 length is 14 residues. The V gene's germline CDR1 is MNHEY and CDR2 SMNVEV (reference sequence). The CDR3 reads CASSSVAGANEQFF. CDR3 bases: TGTGCCAGCAGTTCCGTAGCGGGAGCGAATGAGCAGTTCTTC.